Listed here is a single T cell receptor beta chain. As yet, its antigen is unknown. The sample originates from a study of cytomegalovirus exposure and HLA in healthy donors. Overall study: Earlier results showed approximately 120 million unique TCR beta sequences derived from approximately 180 million T cells.

The donors, nominally healthy at sampling, likely had unrecorded immune exposures. The PCR ran on 60 Vbeta and 13 Jbeta primers. Sequencing used immunoSEQ multiplex PCR; TCRdb keeps in-frame clones, though not all of them. The table records over 150,000 clones, around three quarters of them present only once. Study-level findings and limits: Other equally common chains were less clonally expanded than HLA-associated TCR beta chains, a later analysis showed. The listing of roughly 160 TCR beta chains classed them as cytomegalovirus-associated.

Germline V gene lookup returns CDR1 GTSNPN and CDR2 SVGIG (reference sequence). This CDR3 is built from 12 residues. Trimming removed 0 bases from V and 14 bases from J, with 14 bases in between. This chain joins TRBV30 and TRBJ1-3; no reliable D call. The sequencing sample was made of PBMCs. This TCR came from a man aged 45-60 years in good health and CMV-seropositive. CDR3 region: CAWSVGECYLYF. The CDR3 DNA reads as TGTGCCTGGAGTGTCGGTGAATGTTATTTATATTTT.